What follows are 4 T cell receptor beta chains derived from one specimen sequenced in a study of CD8+ T cells in alopecia areata. Extraction of RNA preceded its reverse transcription into cDNA, which served as the sequencing template. This table comes from immunoSEQ multiplex PCR, and its TCRdb copy is limited to in-frame clones, with some not included. The table has about 130,000 clones, about 56% seen once. Treatment described: oral pan-JAK inhibitor, 5-10 mg twice daily. The input for sequencing was CD8+ T cells sorted from blood, taken at week 4, from a patient treated with tofacitinib. The source of these receptors is a human donor with alopecia areata.

This sequence joins TRBV2 and TRBJ2-3; D uncertain. CDR1 SNHLY and CDR2 FYNNEI come from the germline V gene. The CDR3 sequence is 14 residues long. Deletions cut 0 bases from V and 10 bases from J, with 14 bases between. The CDR3 DNA follows: TGTGCCAGCAGTGAAGCATTAGGAGTTTTGGCGCAGTATTTT. Protein: CASSEALGVLAQYF.

This chain links TRBV27 with TRBJ2-1; D is ambiguous. CDR1 MNHEY and CDR2 SMNVEV come from the germline V gene (reference sequence). The germline V and J ends were trimmed by 1 base and 4 bases, with 11 bases remaining between them. The CDR3 is 15 residues long. The CDR3, as DNA: TGTGCCAGCAGTTTATACCACTACGAGTACAATGAGCAGTTCTTC. Translated: CASSLYHYEYNEQFF.

This chain links TRBV27 with TRBJ2-7; 7 nucleotides line up with TRBD1. This CDR3 has 17 residues. J lost 3 bases, V lost 5 bases, and 16 bases had no gene match. CDR1 MNHEY and CDR2 SMNVEV come from the germline V gene (reference sequence). The CDR3 sequence is CASSHSKGDRGSYEQYF. In DNA form, the CDR3 reads TGTGCCAGCAGTCACTCCAAAGGGGACAGAGGGAGCTACGAGCAGTACTTC.

This clone was observed a few times. This chain joins TRBV11-2 and TRBJ1-4; TRBD1 agrees at 8 bases. The CDR3 is 16 amino acids. The germline CDR1 and CDR2 sequences are SGHAT and FQNNGV. Losses at the gene ends were 1 base for V and 8 bases for J; bases not matched to a gene: 9. The CDR3 protein is CASSLGPGTGREKLFF. For the CDR3, the DNA is TGTGCCAGCAGCTTAGGCCCCGGGACAGGAAGAGAAAAACTGTTTTTT. Full variable domain (remainder filled in from reference TRBV11-2 and TRBJ1-4): EAGVAQSPRYKIIEKRQSVAFWCNPISGHATLYWYQQILGQGPKLLIQFQNNGVVDDSQLPKDRFSAERLKGVDSTLKIQPAKLEDSAVYLCASSLGPGTGREKLFFGSGTQLSVL.